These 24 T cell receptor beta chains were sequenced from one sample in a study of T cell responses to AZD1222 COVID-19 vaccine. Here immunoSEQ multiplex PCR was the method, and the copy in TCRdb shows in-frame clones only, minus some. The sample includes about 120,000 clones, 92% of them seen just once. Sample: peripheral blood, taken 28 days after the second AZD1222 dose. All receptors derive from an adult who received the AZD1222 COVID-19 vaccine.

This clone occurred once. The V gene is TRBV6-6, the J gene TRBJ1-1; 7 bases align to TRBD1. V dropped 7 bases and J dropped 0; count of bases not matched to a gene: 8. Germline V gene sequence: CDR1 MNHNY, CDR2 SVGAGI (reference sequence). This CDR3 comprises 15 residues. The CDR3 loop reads CASTPTTGMNTEAFF. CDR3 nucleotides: TGTGCCAGCACCCCAACGACAGGGATGAACACTGAAGCTTTCTTT.

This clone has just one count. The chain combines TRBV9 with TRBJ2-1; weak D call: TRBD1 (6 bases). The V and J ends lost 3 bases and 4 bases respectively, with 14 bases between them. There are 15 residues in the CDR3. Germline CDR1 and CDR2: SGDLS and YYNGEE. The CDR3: CASSDSTGSYNEQFF. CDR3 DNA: TGTGCCAGCAGCGATTCGACAGGCTCATACAATGAGCAGTTCTTC.

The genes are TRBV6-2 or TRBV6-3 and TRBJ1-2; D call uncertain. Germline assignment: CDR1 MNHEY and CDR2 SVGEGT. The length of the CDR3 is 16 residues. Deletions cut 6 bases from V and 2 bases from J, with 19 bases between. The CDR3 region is CASSLRGGHGNYGYTF. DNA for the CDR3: TGTGCCAGCAGCCTACGAGGAGGGCACGGAAACTATGGCTACACCTTC.

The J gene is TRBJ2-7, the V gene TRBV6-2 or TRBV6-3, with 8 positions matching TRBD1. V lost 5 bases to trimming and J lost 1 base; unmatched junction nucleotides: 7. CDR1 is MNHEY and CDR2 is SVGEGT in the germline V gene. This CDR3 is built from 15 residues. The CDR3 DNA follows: TGTGCCAGCAGTCCACAGGGGGTGTTATCCTACGAGCAGTACTTC. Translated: CASSPQGVLSYEQYF.

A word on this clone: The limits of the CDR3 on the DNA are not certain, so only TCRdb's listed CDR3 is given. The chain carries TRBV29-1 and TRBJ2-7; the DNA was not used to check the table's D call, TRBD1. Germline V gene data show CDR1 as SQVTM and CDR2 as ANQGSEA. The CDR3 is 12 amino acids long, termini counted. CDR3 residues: CSFGQGAGIEYF.

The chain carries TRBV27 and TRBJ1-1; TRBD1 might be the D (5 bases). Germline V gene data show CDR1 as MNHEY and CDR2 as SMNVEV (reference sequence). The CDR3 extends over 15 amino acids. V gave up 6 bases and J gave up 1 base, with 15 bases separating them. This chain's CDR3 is CASRVIPTANTEAFF. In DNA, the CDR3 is TGTGCCAGCAGGGTAATACCGACAGCGAACACTGAAGCTTTCTTT.

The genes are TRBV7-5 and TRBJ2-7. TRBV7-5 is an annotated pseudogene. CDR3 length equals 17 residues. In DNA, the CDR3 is TGTGCCAGAAGCGAACGGGGGAGCACAGGGTCATTTCTCGAGCAGTACTTC. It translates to CARSERGSTGSFLEQYF.

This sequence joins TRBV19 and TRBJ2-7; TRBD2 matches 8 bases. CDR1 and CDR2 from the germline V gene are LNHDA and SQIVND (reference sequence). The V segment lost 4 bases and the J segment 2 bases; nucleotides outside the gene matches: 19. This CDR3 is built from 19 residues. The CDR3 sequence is CASSTYFGPIREGPYEQYF. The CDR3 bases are TGTGCCAGTAGTACTTACTTCGGTCCAATACGGGAGGGCCCCTACGAGCAGTACTTC.

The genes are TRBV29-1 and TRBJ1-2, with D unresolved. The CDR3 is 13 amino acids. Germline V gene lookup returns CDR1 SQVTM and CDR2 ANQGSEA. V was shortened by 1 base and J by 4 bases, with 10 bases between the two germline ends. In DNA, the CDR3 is TGCAGCGTTGAAGTGGGCCAGTCCTATGGCTACACCTTC. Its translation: CSVEVGQSYGYTF.

This CDR3 is CASSEKRGKWVYTEAFF. As DNA, the CDR3 is TGCGCCAGCAGCGAAAAAAGGGGAAAATGGGTTTACACTGAAGCTTTCTTT. The gene calls are TRBV4-1 and TRBJ1-1; weak D call: TRBD1 (5 bases). CDR1 and CDR2 (germline): MGHRA, YSYEKL. The CDR3 covers 17 residues. With 5 bases removed from V and 3 bases from J, the gap between germline ends came to 22 bases.

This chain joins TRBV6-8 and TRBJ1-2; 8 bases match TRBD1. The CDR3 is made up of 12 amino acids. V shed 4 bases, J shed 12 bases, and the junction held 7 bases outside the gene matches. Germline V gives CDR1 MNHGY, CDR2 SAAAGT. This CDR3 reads CASSSQGARNTF. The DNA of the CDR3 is TGTGCCAGCAGTTCTCAGGGGGCCCGTAACACCTTC.

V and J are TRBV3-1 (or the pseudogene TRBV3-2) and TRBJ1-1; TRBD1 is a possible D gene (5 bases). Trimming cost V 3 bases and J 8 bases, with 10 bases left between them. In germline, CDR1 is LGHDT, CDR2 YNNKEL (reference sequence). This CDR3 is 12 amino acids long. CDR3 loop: CASSHGQLEAFF. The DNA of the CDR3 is TGTGCCAGCAGCCACGGACAACTCGAAGCTTTCTTT.

CDR3 sequence reads: CASSLVYTGELFF. CDR3 DNA: TGTGCCAGCAGCTTGGTTTACACCGGGGAGCTGTTTTTT. The chain is built from TRBV5-6 and TRBJ2-2; D unclear. Germline CDR1 and CDR2: SGHDT and YYEEEE. Trimming removed 0 bases from V and 3 bases from J, with 3 bases in between. CDR3 length: 13 amino acids. The full variable domain, with the rest looked up from reference TRBV5-6 and TRBJ2-2, is DAGVTQSPTHLIKTRGQQVTLRCSPKSGHDTVSWYQQALGQGPQFIFQYYEEEERQRGNFPDRFSGHQFPNYSSELNVNALLLGDSALYLCASSLVYTGELFFGEGSRLTVL.

CDR3 in DNA: TGTGCCAGCAGCTGGGGTAACCGAAATGGAGATGGCTACACCTTC. This gives the protein CASSWGNRNGDGYTF. The chain is built from TRBV7-2 and TRBJ1-2; D unclear. The CDR3 totals 15 residues. Trimming cost V 4 bases and J 6 bases, with 18 bases left between them. Germline V gene sequence: CDR1 SGHTA, CDR2 FQGNSA.

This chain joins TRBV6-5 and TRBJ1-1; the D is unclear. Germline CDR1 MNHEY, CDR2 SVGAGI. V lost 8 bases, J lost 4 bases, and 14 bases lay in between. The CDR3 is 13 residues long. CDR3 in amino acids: CASGSPSGTEAFF. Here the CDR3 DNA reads TGTGCCAGCGGCTCCCCGTCGGGCACTGAAGCTTTCTTT.

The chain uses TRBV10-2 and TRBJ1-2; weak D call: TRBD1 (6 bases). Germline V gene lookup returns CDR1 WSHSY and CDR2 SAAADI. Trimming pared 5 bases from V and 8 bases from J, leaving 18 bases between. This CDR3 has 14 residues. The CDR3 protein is CASSLAGPGEGYTF. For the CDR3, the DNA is TGCGCCAGCAGTTTAGCAGGGCCAGGGGAGGGCTACACCTTC.

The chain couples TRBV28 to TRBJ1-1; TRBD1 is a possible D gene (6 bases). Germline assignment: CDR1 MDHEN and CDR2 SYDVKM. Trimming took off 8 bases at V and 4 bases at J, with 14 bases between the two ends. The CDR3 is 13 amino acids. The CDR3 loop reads CASLEGGGTEAFF. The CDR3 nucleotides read TGTGCCAGCCTAGAAGGGGGGGGCACTGAAGCTTTCTTT.

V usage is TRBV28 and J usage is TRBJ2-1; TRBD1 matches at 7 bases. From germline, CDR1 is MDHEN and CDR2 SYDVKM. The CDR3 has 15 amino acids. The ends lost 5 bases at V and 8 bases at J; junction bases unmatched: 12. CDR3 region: CASSTIGTVIYEQFF. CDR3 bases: TGTGCCAGCAGTACCATCGGGACAGTCATTTATGAGCAGTTCTTC.

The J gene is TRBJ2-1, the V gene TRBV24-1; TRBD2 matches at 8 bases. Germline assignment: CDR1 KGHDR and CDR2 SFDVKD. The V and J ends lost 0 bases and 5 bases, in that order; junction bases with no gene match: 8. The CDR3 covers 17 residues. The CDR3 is CATSDLRGAGDHNEQFF. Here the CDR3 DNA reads TGTGCCACCAGTGATTTGAGAGGAGCGGGAGACCACAATGAGCAGTTCTTC.

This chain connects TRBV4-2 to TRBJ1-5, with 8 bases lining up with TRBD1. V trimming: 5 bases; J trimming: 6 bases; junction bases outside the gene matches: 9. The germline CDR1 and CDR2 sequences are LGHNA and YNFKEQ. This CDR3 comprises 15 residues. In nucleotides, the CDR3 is TGTGCCAGCAGCTCGTCGGACAGGGAACCTCAGCCCCAGCATTTT. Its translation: CASSSSDREPQPQHF.

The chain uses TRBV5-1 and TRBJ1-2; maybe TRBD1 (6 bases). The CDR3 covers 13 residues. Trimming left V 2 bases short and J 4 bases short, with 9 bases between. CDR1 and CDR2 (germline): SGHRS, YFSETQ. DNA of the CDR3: TGCGCCAGCAGCTTAGGACAGTCCTATGGCTACACCTTC. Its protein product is CASSLGQSYGYTF.

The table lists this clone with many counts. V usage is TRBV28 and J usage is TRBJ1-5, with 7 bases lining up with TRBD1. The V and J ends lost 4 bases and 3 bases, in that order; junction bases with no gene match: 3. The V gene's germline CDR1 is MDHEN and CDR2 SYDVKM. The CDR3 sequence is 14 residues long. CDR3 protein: CASSSGQTNQPQHF. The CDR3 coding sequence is TGTGCCAGCAGTTCGGGACAGACCAATCAGCCCCAGCATTTT.

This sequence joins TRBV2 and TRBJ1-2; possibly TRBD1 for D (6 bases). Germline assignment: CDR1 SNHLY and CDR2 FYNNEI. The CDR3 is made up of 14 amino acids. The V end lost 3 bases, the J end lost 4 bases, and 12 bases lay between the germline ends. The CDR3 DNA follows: TGTGCCAGCAGTGAGGTGGGGGGCGGCTATGGCTACACCTTC. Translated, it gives CASSEVGGGYGYTF.

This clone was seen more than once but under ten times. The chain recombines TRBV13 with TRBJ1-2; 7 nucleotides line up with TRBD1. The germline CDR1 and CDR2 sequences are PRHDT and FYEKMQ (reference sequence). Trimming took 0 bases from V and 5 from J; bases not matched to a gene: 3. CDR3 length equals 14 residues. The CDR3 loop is CASSLGGQKYGYTF. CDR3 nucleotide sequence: TGTGCCAGCAGCTTAGGGGGACAGAAGTATGGCTACACCTTC.